Below, 16 T cell receptor beta chains from the same sample are listed, as sequenced in a study of T cell responses to AZD1222 COVID-19 vaccine. Measured with immunoSEQ multiplex PCR; TCRdb has only the in-frame clones, and not every one. Seen here are about 150,000 clones, about 92% observed once, and the top ten hold more than 3%. The material sequenced was peripheral blood, taken 28 days after the second AZD1222 dose. These receptors all come from an adult who received the AZD1222 COVID-19 vaccine.

The rearrangement links TRBV5-4 to TRBJ1-2; weak D call: TRBD1 (6 bases). This CDR3 comprises 15 residues. The germline V and J ends were trimmed by 4 bases and 7 bases, with 20 bases remaining between them. Germline assignment: CDR1 SGHNT and CDR2 YYREEE (reference sequence). CDR3 in amino acids: CASSPGTIEVAGYTF. The CDR3 nucleotides read TGTGCCAGCAGCCCAGGGACAATAGAGGTGGCTGGCTACACCTTC.

This rearrangement joins TRBV10-2 to TRBJ1-2; TRBD1 is a possible D gene (5 bases). In germline, CDR1 is WSHSY, CDR2 SAAADI. There are 12 residues in the CDR3. V lost 7 bases and J 3 bases, leaving 9 bases between the germline ends. For the CDR3, the DNA is TGCGCCAGCACAGGGTCGGACTATGGCTACACCTTC. Its protein is CASTGSDYGYTF.

J is TRBJ1-1 and V is TRBV7-9; D gene uncertain. The CDR3 length is 15 residues. The V end was cut by 2 bases, the J end by 0 bases, with 10 bases between. The V gene's germline CDR1 is SEHNR and CDR2 FQNEAQ (reference sequence). As DNA, the CDR3 is TGTGCCAGCAGCTTACACCTGATGCTGAACACTGAAGCTTTCTTT. Translating it yields CASSLHLMLNTEAFF.

The genes are TRBV4-1 and TRBJ1-3; the match to TRBD1 covers 7 bases. Germline V gene data show CDR1 as MGHRA and CDR2 as YSYEKL. This CDR3 has 18 residues. J was trimmed by 2 bases and V by 0 bases; bases with no gene match: 10. The CDR3 coding sequence is TGCGCCAGCAGCCAAGATCGCCGGACAGGTGATCCTGGAAACACCATATATTTT. Amino acid sequence: CASSQDRRTGDPGNTIYF.

The chain combines TRBV7-3 with TRBJ2-3; TRBD2 is a possible D gene (6 bases). The CDR3 has 15 residues. Germline V gene data show CDR1 as SGHTA and CDR2 as FQGTGA. The V and J ends lost 3 bases and 4 bases respectively, with 14 bases between them. CDR3 amino acids: CASSFNTGEADTQYF. In nucleotides, the CDR3 is TGTGCCAGCAGCTTTAACACGGGAGAGGCAGATACGCAGTATTTT. The whole variable domain, remainder taken from reference TRBV7-3 and TRBJ2-3, is GAGVSQTPSNKVTEKGKYVELRCDPISGHTALYWYRQSLGQGPEFLIYFQGTGAADDSGLPNDRFFAVRPEGSVSTLKIQRTERGDSAVYLCASSFNTGEADTQYFGPGTRLTVL.

J is TRBJ2-7 and V is TRBV28, with D maybe TRBD2 (5 bases). The germline CDR1 and CDR2 sequences are MDHEN and SYDVKM. The CDR3 spans 12 residues. The V end was cut by 8 bases, the J end by 1 base, with 9 bases between. DNA for the CDR3: TGTGCCAGCGGAAGAGGGTCCTACGAGCAGTACTTC. As protein: CASGRGSYEQYF.

Comment on this clone: This CDR3 is also generated by other DNA sequences in the sample. The rearrangement joins TRBV3-1 (or the pseudogene TRBV3-2) to TRBJ1-1; D possibly corresponds to TRBD1 (6 bases). CDR1 is LGHDT and CDR2 is YNNKEL in the germline V gene (reference sequence). Trimming shortened V by 2 bases and J by 5 bases, and 9 bases separated the two germline ends. The CDR3 extends over 13 amino acids. CDR3 residues: CASSQRGGTEAFF. CDR3 coding DNA: TGTGCCAGCAGCCAAAGGGGGGGGACTGAAGCTTTCTTT.

The CDR3 bases are TGTGCCAGCAGTTCGATGCCAGGGAGGTACGAGCAGTACTTC. As protein: CASSSMPGRYEQYF. The J gene is TRBJ2-7, the V gene TRBV28, with D possibly being TRBD2 (6 bases). The ends were cut back, 4 bases at V and 4 bases at J, with 14 bases in the middle. The CDR3 contains 14 residues. CDR1 is MDHEN and CDR2 is SYDVKM in the germline V gene.

The J gene is TRBJ2-1, the V gene TRBV5-1; 8 bases map to TRBD2. This CDR3 is built from 15 residues. V lost 0 bases to trimming and J lost 3 bases; unmatched junction nucleotides: 2. Germline V gene data show CDR1 as SGHRS and CDR2 as YFSETQ. The CDR3 DNA follows: TGCGCCAGCAGCTTGGGGCGGGAGGACTACAATGAGCAGTTCTTC. Encoded protein: CASSLGREDYNEQFF.

V gene TRBV6-1 combines with J gene TRBJ2-7; TRBD1 matches 12 bases. The CDR3 has 16 residues. V lost 1 base, J lost 4 bases, and 5 bases stayed unmatched. CDR1 is MNHNS and CDR2 is SASEGT in the germline V gene. The CDR3 loop is CASSEVGQGAGYEQYF. In DNA form, the CDR3 reads TGTGCCAGCAGTGAAGTGGGACAGGGGGCGGGATACGAGCAGTACTTC.

This rearrangement joins TRBV27 to TRBJ2-4; no definite D call. The V end was cut by 5 bases, the J end by 7 bases, with 12 bases between. The CDR3 contains 13 residues. Looked up from germline, CDR1 is MNHEY and CDR2 is SMNVEV (reference sequence). CDR3 DNA sequence: TGTGCCAGCAGTAAGGGCGCTCAGAACATTCAGTACTTC. Translating it yields CASSKGAQNIQYF.

This chain links TRBV4-3 with TRBJ1-2; 7 bases are shared with TRBD1. The CDR3 totals 16 residues. Losses at the gene ends were 2 bases for V and 2 bases for J; bases not matched to a gene: 8. CDR1 and CDR2 from the germline V gene are LGHNA and YSLEER. CDR3 loop: CASSQNRGGGNYGYTF. The CDR3 coding sequence is TGCGCCAGCAGCCAAAACAGGGGCGGCGGGAACTATGGCTACACCTTC.

The DNA of the CDR3 is TGCGCCAGCAGCTTGGCACAGGGGGCCTACAATGAGCAGTTCTTC. Residues: CASSLAQGAYNEQFF. The J gene is TRBJ2-1, the V gene TRBV5-1; 8 bases map to TRBD1. The germline gives CDR1 SGHRS, CDR2 YFSETQ. Trimming cost V 0 bases and J 2 bases; bases outside gene matches: 1. The CDR3 is made up of 15 amino acids.

The chain recombines TRBV7-6 with TRBJ2-3; 7 bases match TRBD1. Germline V gives CDR1 SGHVS, CDR2 FNYEAQ. V shed 5 bases, J shed 4 bases, and the junction held 12 bases outside the gene matches. The CDR3 length is 16 residues. The CDR3 DNA follows: TGTGCCAGCAGCGCCGAGACAGGGACCGGAGCAGATACGCAGTATTTT. Amino acids: CASSAETGTGADTQYF.

The chain couples TRBV19 to TRBJ2-7; TRBD2 matches at 10 bases. The V gene end was trimmed by 3 bases and the J gene end by 0 bases; junction bases not matched to a gene: 5. Per the germline V gene, CDR1 is LNHDA and CDR2 is SQIVND (reference sequence). The CDR3 has 16 residues. CDR3 in amino acids: CASSITSGDASYEQYF. As DNA, the CDR3 is TGTGCCAGTAGTATCACTAGCGGGGATGCCTCCTACGAGCAGTACTTC.

The chain is built from TRBV19 and TRBJ1-1; 11 nucleotides align to TRBD1. The CDR3 covers 14 residues. The trim removed 4 bases at V and 6 bases at J, leaving 4 bases unmatched. Germline-derived CDR1 and CDR2 are LNHDA and SQIVND (reference sequence). CDR3 region: CASSRDRGMSEAFF. In nucleotides, the CDR3 is TGTGCCAGTAGTAGGGACAGGGGGATGTCTGAAGCTTTCTTT.